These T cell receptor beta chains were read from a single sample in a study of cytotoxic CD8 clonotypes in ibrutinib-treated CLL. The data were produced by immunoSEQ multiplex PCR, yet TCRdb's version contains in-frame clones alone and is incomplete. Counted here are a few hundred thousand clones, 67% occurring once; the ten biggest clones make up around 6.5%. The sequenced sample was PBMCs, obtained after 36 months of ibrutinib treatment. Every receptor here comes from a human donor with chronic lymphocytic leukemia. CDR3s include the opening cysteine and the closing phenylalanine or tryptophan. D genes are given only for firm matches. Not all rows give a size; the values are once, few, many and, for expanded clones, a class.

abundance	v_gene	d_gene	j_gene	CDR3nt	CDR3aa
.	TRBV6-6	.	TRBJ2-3	TGTGCCAGCAGTTTTGGTGGCCGCACAGATACGCAGTATTTT	CASSFGGRTDTQYF
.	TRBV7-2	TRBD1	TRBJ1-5	TGTGCCAGCAGACGGACAGGGAGTGGCCAGCCCCAGCATTTT	CASRRTGSGQPQHF
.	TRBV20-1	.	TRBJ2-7	TGCAGTGGATATAGCTCCTACGAGCAGTACTTC	CSGYSSYEQYF
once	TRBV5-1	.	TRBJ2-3	TGCGCCAGCAGCCGAAGTTGGGGACCTAGCACAGATACGCAGTATTTT	CASSRSWGPSTDTQYF
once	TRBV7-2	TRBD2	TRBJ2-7	TGTGCCAGCAGCTTAGCTCGGACTAGCGGGGCTACCTACGAGCAGTACTTC	CASSLARTSGATYEQYF
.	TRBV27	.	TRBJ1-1	TGTGCCAGCAGCCCCGTTTTCATGAACACTGAAGCTTTCTTT	CASSPVFMNTEAFF
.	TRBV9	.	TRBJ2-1	TGTGCCAGCAGCCCAGTGGGGGGGGGCCGCTGGAATGAGCAGTTCTTC	CASSPVGGGRWNEQFF
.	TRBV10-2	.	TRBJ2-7	TGCGCCAGCCACCTAAGTGCGGGTAGCTCCTACGAGCAGTACTTC	CASHLSAGSSYEQYF
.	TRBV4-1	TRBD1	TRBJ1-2	TGCGCCAGCAGCCAGGGTGGGGACAGGGGTAACTATGGCTACACCTTC	CASSQGGDRGNYGYTF
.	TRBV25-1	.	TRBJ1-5	TGTGCCAGCAGTGACCGTCAGCCCCAGCATTTT	CASSDRQPQHF
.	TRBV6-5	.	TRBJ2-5	TGTGCCAGCAGGAACAGGGTCTTCCGAACGGAGACCCAGTACTTC	CASRNRVFRTETQYF
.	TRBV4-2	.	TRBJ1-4	TGTGCCAGCAGCCAACCTACCCGGCGCCAGGCGGCTAATGAAAAACTGTTTTTT	CASSQPTRRQAANEKLFF
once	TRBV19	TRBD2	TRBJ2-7	TGTGCCAGTAGTCAGACTAGCGGTCTCTACGAGCAGTACTTC	CASSQTSGLYEQYF
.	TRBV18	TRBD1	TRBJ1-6	TGTGCCAGCTCACCGGGACAGGGGGCAGAGTCACCCCCCCACTTT	CASSPGQGAESPPHF
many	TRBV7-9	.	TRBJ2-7	TGTGCCAGCAGCCCCCCCTTGTCCGGGGGCGGGTACGAGCAGTACTTC	CASSPPLSGGGYEQYF
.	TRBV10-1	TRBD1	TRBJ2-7	TGCGCCAGCAGTGAGGGACAGGACTACGAGCAGTACTTC	CASSEGQDYEQYF
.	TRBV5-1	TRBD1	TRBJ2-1	TGCGCCAGCCACGTCAAAGGACAGGGGGTAAATGAGCAGTTCTTC	CASHVKGQGVNEQFF
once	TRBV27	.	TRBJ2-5	TGTGCCAGCAGTACCTCGTACCAAGAGACCCAGTACTTC	CASSTSYQETQYF
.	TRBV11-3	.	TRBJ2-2	TGTGCCAGCAGCCCCGGACGGGGAAACACCGGGGAGCTGTTTTTT	CASSPGRGNTGELFF
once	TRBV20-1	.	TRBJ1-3	TGCAGTGCAGATTGGGGAAACACCATATATTTT	CSADWGNTIYF